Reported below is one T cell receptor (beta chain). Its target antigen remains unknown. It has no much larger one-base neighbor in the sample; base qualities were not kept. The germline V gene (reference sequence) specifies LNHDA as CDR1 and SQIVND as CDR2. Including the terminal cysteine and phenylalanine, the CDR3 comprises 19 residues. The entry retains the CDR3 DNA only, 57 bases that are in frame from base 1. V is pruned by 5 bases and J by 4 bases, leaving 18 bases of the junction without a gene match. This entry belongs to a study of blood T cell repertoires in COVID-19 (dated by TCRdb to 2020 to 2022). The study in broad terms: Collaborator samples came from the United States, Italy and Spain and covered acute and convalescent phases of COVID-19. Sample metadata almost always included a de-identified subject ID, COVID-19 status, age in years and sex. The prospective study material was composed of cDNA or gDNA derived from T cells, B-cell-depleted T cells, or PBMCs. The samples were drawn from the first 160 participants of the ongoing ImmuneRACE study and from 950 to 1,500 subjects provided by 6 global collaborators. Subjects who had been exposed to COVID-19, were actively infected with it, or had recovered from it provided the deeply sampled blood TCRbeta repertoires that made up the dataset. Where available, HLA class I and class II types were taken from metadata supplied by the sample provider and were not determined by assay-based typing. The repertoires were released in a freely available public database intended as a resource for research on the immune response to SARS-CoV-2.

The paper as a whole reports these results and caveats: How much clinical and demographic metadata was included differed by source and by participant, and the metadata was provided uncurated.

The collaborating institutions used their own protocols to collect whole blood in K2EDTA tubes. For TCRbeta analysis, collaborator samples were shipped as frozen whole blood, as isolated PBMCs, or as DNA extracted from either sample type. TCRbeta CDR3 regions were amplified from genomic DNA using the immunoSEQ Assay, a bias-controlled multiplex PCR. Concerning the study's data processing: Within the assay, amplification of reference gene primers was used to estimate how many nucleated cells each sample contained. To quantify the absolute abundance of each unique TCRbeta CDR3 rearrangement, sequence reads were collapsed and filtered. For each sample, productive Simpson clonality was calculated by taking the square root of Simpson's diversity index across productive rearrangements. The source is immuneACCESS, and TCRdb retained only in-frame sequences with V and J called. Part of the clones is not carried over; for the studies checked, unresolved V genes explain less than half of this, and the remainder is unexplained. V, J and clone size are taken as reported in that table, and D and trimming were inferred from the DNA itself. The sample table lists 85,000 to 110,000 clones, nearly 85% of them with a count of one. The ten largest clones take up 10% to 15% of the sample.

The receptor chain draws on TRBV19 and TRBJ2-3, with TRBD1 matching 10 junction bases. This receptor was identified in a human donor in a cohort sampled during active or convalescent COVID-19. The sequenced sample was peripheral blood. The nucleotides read TGTGCCAGTAGTGGCAAAGCGTCCCGGGACAGGGGTAGGGCAGATACGCAGTATTTT. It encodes CASSGKASRDRGRADTQYF.